This T cell receptor beta chain was observed in a study of early T cells in non-severe SARS-CoV-2 infection. The CDR3 runs 15 residues. With 3 bases clipped from V and 11 bases from J, the junction kept 6 bases outside the gene matches. Many counts were recorded for this clonotype. TCRdb re-called the 5' RACE reads with MiXCR, one entry per CDR3 protein. Of 35,000 or so distinct CDR3 sequences in the sample, 5% were seen once. What was sequenced was whole blood. The genes are TRBV12-3 or TRBV12-4 and TRBJ2-1; 14 bases line up with TRBD2. The TCR originated in an adult who was a healthcare worker with PCR-confirmed SARS-CoV-2 infection or an uninfected control (not recorded which). The CDR3 region is CASSFSGTSGGQQFF. In nucleotides, the CDR3 is TGTGCCAGCAGTTTCAGCGGGACTAGCGGGGGCCAGCAGTTCTTC.